This T cell receptor beta chain was identified during a study of shared clonotypes between healthy human individuals. The CDR3 is 16 amino acids. Germline CDR1 SGHRS, CDR2 YFSETQ. V lost 4 bases to trimming and J lost 4 bases, with 21 bases between them. Study findings and constraints: Generally, estimated richness proved larger in naive subsets than it did in memory subsets.

TCRdb's copy holds only in-frame clones and misses some; the assay was immunoSEQ multiplex PCR. The table lists 550,000 to 800,000 clones, about nine tenths of them singletons, with about a third in the top ten. On this clone itself: Its antigen is as yet unknown.

Every donor was a Caucasian adult from Nashville, Tennessee. The receptor's source is a young man in good health. Some clones in this sample may be carry-over from other donors' samples. This chain uses TRBV5-1 with TRBJ2-7; D is undetermined. Sequencing used memory CD8+ T cells from PBMCs. Subset of the sample: CD45RO+ cells pooled with CCR7-negative TemRA cells. The CDR3 sequence is CASSGGTLTSAYEQYF. The CDR3, as DNA: TGCGCCAGCAGCGGCGGTACTCTTACCAGCGCTTACGAGCAGTACTTC. Looking up the rest from reference TRBV5-1 and TRBJ2-7 gives the full variable domain: KAGVTQTPRYLIKTRGQQVTLSCSPISGHRSVSWYQQTPGQGLQFLFEYFSETQRNKGNFPGRFSGRQFSNSRSEMNVSTLELGDSALYLCASSGGTLTSAYEQYFGPGTRLTVT.